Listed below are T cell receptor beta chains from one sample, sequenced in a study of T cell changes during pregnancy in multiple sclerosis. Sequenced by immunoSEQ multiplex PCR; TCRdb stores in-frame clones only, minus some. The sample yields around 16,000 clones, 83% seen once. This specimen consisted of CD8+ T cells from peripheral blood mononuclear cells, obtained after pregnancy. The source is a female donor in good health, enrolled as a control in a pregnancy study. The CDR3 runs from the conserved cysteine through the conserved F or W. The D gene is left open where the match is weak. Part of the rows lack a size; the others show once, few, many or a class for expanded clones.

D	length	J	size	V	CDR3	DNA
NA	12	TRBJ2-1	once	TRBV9	CASSVAVNEQFF	TGTGCCAGCAGCGTGGCTGTCAATGAGCAGTTCTTC
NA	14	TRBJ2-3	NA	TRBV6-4	CASSARGSTDTQYF	TGTGCCAGCAGTGCACGGGGGTCCACAGATACGCAGTATTTT
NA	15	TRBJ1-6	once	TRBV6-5	CASSYSDSKGSPLHF	TGTGCCAGCAGTTATAGTGACTCCAAGGGGTCACCCCTCCACTTT
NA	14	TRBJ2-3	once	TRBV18	CASSPYRGTDTQYF	TGTGCCAGCTCACCATACAGGGGCACAGATACGCAGTATTTT
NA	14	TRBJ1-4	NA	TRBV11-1	CASSLQGTNEKLFF	TGTGCCAGCAGCCTACAGGGAACTAATGAAAAACTGTTTTTT
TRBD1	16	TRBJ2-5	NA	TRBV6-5	CASSYSGTAGQETQYF	TGTGCCAGCAGTTACTCGGGGACAGCCGGACAAGAGACCCAGTACTTC
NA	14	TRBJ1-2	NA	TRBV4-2	CASSQGTEVDGYTF	TGTGCCAGCAGCCAAGGTACCGAGGTGGATGGCTACACCTTC
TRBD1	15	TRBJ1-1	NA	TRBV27	CASSLPGQGHREAFF	TGTGCCAGCAGTCTCCCCGGACAGGGCCACAGGGAAGCTTTCTTT
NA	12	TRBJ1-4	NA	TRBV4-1	CASGSEDEKLFF	TGCGCCAGCGGCAGCGAAGATGAAAAACTGTTTTTT
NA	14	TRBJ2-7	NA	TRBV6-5	CASSEPGQGYEQYF	TGTGCCAGCAGTGAGCCGGGACAAGGCTACGAGCAGTACTTC
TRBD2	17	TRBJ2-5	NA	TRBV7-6	CASSLAIAGGPGETQYF	TGTGCCAGCAGCTTAGCAATAGCGGGGGGGCCGGGAGAGACCCAGTACTTC
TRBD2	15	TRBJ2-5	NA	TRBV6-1	CASTLLAGGPETQYF	TGTGCCAGCACTTTACTAGCGGGAGGGCCGGAGACCCAGTACTTC
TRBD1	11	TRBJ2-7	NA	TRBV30	CAWTGGYEQYF	TGTGCCTGGACAGGGGGCTACGAGCAGTACTTC
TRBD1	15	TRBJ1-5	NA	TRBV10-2	CASSEGQGRRQPQHF	TGCGCCAGCAGTGAAGGACAGGGTCGAAGGCAGCCCCAGCATTTT
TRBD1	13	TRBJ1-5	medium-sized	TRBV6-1	CASSGQGHQPQHF	TGTGCCAGCAGTGGACAGGGACATCAGCCCCAGCATTTT
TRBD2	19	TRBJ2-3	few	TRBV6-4	CASSATGTSGGGSTDTQYF	TGTGCCAGCAGTGCCACCGGGACTAGCGGGGGGGGCAGCACAGATACGCAGTATTTT
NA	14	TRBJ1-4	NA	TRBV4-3	CASSQDSRSEKLFF	TGCGCCAGCAGCCAAGATTCTAGGTCCGAAAAACTGTTTTTT
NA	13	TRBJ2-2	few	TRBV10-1	CASMPGGAGELFF	TGCGCCAGCATGCCCGGGGGTGCCGGGGAGCTGTTTTTT
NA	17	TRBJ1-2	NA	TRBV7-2	CASSPRDGGGANYGYTF	TGTGCCAGCAGCCCCCGGGACGGTGGGGGCGCTAACTATGGCTACACCTTC
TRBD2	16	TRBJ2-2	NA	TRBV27	CASSLIGGAGTGELFF	TGTGCCAGCAGCCTTATCGGGGGGGCGGGCACCGGGGAGCTGTTTTTT
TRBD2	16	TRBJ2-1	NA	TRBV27	CASSLWGLAPGNEQFF	TGTGCCAGCAGTTTATGGGGACTAGCCCCAGGGAATGAGCAGTTCTTC
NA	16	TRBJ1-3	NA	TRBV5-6	CASSLRPRGTGNTIYF	TGTGCCAGCAGCTTGAGGCCCAGGGGTACTGGAAACACCATATATTTT
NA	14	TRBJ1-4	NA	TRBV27	CASSLSGTNEKLFF	TGTGCCAGCAGTTTATCCGGGACTAATGAAAAACTGTTTTTT
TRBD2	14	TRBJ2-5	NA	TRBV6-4	CASSATSGQETQYF	TGTGCCAGCAGTGCGACTAGCGGGCAAGAGACCCAGTACTTC
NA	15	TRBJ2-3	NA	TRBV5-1	CASSPTSWAPDTQYF	TGCGCCAGCAGCCCGACGTCGTGGGCGCCAGATACGCAGTATTTT
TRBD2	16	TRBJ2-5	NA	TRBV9	CASSPRLAGAQETQYF	TGTGCCAGCAGCCCGCGACTAGCGGGGGCACAAGAGACCCAGTACTTC
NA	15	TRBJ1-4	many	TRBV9	CASSPSLGDNEKLFF	TGTGCCAGCAGCCCCTCCTTGGGAGATAATGAAAAACTGTTTTTT
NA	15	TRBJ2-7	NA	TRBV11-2	CASSLVDSTLYEQYF	TGTGCCAGCAGCTTAGTCGACTCTACCCTCTACGAGCAGTACTTC
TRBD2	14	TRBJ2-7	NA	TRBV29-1	CSVEDQTSGYEQYF	TGCAGCGTTGAAGATCAAACTAGCGGGTACGAGCAGTACTTC
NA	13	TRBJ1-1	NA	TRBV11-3	CASSYPRDTEAFF	TGTGCCAGCAGCTATCCCCGGGACACTGAAGCTTTCTTT
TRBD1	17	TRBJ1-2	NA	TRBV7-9	CASILDRGNSANYGYTF	TGTGCCAGCATCTTAGACAGGGGGAACTCGGCTAACTATGGCTACACCTTC
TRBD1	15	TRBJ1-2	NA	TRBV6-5	CASSLTGGGNYGYTF	TGTGCCAGCAGTTTAACAGGGGGCGGCAACTATGGCTACACCTTC
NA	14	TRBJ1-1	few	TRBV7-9	CASSSEVWGDEAFF	TGTGCCAGCAGCTCGGAGGTGTGGGGGGATGAAGCTTTCTTT
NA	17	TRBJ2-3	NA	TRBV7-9	CASSYDWGWPQGDTQYF	TGTGCCAGCAGCTACGATTGGGGATGGCCTCAGGGAGATACGCAGTATTTT
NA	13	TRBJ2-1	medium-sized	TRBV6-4	CASSGSSYNEQFF	TGTGCCAGCAGCGGTAGCTCCTACAATGAGCAGTTCTTC
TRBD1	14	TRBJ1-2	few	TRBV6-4	CASSDGQGGDGYTF	TGTGCCAGCAGTGACGGACAGGGGGGGGATGGCTACACCTTC
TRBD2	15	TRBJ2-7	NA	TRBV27	CASSLSGGGPYEQYF	TGTGCCAGCAGTTTATCGGGCGGGGGTCCCTACGAGCAGTACTTC
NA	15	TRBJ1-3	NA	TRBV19	CASSIGAGGRNTIYF	TGTGCCAGTAGTATCGGGGCCGGGGGGCGAAACACCATATATTTT
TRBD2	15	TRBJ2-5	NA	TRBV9	CASSVDAGGQETQYF	TGTGCCAGCAGCGTAGATGCGGGAGGGCAAGAGACCCAGTACTTC
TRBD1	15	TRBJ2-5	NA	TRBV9	CASSLRQGARETQYF	TGTGCCAGCAGCCTACGACAGGGGGCGCGGGAGACCCAGTACTTC